A selection of T cell receptor beta chains follows, all from one sample in a study of shared clonotypes between healthy human individuals. Sequencing was performed with immunoSEQ multiplex PCR; in TCRdb, only in-frame clones are kept and a portion is missing. This table holds about half a million clones, over 75% found once. Sequencing was performed on PBMCs. These receptors all stem from a woman aged 40-49 years in good health. Some clones in this sample may be carry-over from other donors' samples. CDR3s include the opening cysteine and the closing phenylalanine or tryptophan. D genes are given only for firm matches. Size is stated for part of the rows, as once, few or many counts, or as a class when the clone is expanded.

abundance	len	j_gene	v_gene	d_gene	CDR3nt	CDR3aa
many	15	TRBJ2-1	TRBV5-1	-	TGCGCCAGCAGCTTGGGGCAGGGACCGAACAATGAGCAGTTCTTC	CASSLGQGPNNEQFF
-	15	TRBJ1-1	TRBV13	-	TGTGCCAGCAGTCAAGGCCCGGTGATGAACACTGAAGCTTTCTTT	CASSQGPVMNTEAFF
-	12	TRBJ1-2	TRBV28	-	TGTGCCAGCAGACAGACCCACTATGGCTACACCTTC	CASRQTHYGYTF
-	15	TRBJ2-1	TRBV4-2	-	TGTGCCAGCAGCCAAGATGGGGGAGCGCCCAATGAGCAGTTCTTC	CASSQDGGAPNEQFF
-	16	TRBJ1-1	TRBV2	-	TGTGCCAGCAGTGAAGCGACAGGCCGGGCGAACACTGAAGCTTTCTTT	CASSEATGRANTEAFF
few	12	TRBJ2-7	TRBV28	TRBD1	TGTGCCAGCAGTGGGGACAGGGACGAGCAGTACTTC	CASSGDRDEQYF
-	14	TRBJ1-3	TRBV25-1	-	TGTGCCAGCAGTGACAGGGGAGCTGGAAACACCATATATTTT	CASSDRGAGNTIYF
-	14	TRBJ2-5	TRBV27	TRBD2	TGTGCCAGCGGAAATAGCGGGATGGGAGAGACCCAGTACTTC	CASGNSGMGETQYF
-	14	TRBJ2-3	TRBV7-9	TRBD2	TGTGCCAGCAGCCGGGGGGACTTTGGAGATACGCAGTATTTT	CASSRGDFGDTQYF
-	15	TRBJ2-1	TRBV6-5	TRBD1	TGTGCCAGCAGTTATGGGACAGTGTTCGGCAATGAGCAGTTCTTC	CASSYGTVFGNEQFF
-	15	TRBJ2-1	TRBV19	-	TGTGCCAGTAGTATAAGCCAGGGGAATTACAATGAGCAGTTCTTC	CASSISQGNYNEQFF
-	14	TRBJ1-1	TRBV5-1	-	TGCGCCAGCAAAGAAGGGAACATGAACACTGAAGCTTTCTTT	CASKEGNMNTEAFF
few	13	TRBJ2-7	TRBV19	-	TGTGCCAGTAGCATAGGCCTAGAGGACGAGCAGTACTTC	CASSIGLEDEQYF
few	17	TRBJ2-7	TRBV11-2	-	TGTGCCAGCAGCTTTGGAGAATCCCCGGCAATGACCTACGAGCAGTACTTC	CASSFGESPAMTYEQYF
-	12	TRBJ1-4	TRBV5-1	-	TGCGCCAGCAGCTTGAGGGAGGGGTCTCTGTTTTTT	CASSLREGSLFF
-	14	TRBJ2-2	TRBV9	-	TGTGCCAGCAGCGTAACAACGAACACCGGGGAGCTGTTTTTT	CASSVTTNTGELFF
-	14	TRBJ2-7	TRBV6-1	TRBD2	TGTGCCAGCAGTGACCTAGCGGGCCCCTACGAGCAGTACTTC	CASSDLAGPYEQYF
-	14	TRBJ2-7	TRBV9	TRBD2	TGTGCCAGCAGCCTAGCGGGAGGGGTATTCGAGCAGTACTTC	CASSLAGGVFEQYF
-	18	TRBJ2-1	TRBV7-6	TRBD2	TGTGCCAGCAGCCCAGGACTAGCGGGAGGGGGGTCCTACAATGAGCAGTTCTTC	CASSPGLAGGGSYNEQFF
-	15	TRBJ2-5	TRBV7-9	-	TGTGCCAGCAAGGGCCCCAGAGCGGAACAAGAGACCCAGTACTTC	CASKGPRAEQETQYF
-	13	TRBJ2-3	TRBV7-2	-	TGTGCCAGCAGCCGACTAGTCAGGGATACGCAGTATTTT	CASSRLVRDTQYF
-	15	TRBJ2-5	TRBV9	-	TGTGCCAGCAGCGACGGGATGCGGGCCGAAGAGACCCAGTACTTC	CASSDGMRAEETQYF
once	15	TRBJ2-3	TRBV4-3	-	TGCGCCAGCAGCCAAGACACAGGACGCACAGATACGCAGTATTTT	CASSQDTGRTDTQYF
-	14	TRBJ2-7	TRBV7-9	TRBD1	TGTGCCAGCAGCTTATCCAGGGGGTTCGACGAGCAGTACTTC	CASSLSRGFDEQYF
-	13	TRBJ2-3	TRBV10-3	-	TGTGCCATCAGGGGCGGGACCACAGATACGCAGTATTTT	CAIRGGTTDTQYF
once	15	TRBJ2-2	TRBV7-9	-	TGTGCCAGCAGACGAGATACCCTGGGCACCGGGGAGCTGTTTTTT	CASRRDTLGTGELFF
-	14	TRBJ1-5	TRBV21-1	-	TGTGCCAGCAGCAAAGAGGACAGCAATCAGCCCCAGCATTTT	CASSKEDSNQPQHF
-	13	TRBJ1-2	TRBV30	-	TGTGCCTGGAGTGTAGCTTTTAACTATGGCTACACCTTC	CAWSVAFNYGYTF